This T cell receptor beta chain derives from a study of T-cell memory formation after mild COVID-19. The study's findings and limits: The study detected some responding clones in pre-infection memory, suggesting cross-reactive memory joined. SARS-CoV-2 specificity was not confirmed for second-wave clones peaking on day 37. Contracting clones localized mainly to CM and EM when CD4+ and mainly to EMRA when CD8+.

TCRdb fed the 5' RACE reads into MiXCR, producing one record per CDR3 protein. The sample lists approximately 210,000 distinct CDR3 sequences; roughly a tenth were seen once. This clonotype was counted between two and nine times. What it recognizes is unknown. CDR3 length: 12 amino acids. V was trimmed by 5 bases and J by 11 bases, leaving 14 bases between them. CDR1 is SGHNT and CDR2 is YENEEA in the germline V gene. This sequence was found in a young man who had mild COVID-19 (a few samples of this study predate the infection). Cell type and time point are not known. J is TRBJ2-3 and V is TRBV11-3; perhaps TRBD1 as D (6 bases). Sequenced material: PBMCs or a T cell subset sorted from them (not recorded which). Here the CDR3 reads CASSPGQGGQYF. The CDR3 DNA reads TGTGCCAGCAGCCCGGGTCAAGGGGGGCAGTATTTT.